The sequence of this T cell receptor beta chain was determined in a study of shared clonotypes between healthy human individuals. Study-level information: Three plates were used per donor for CD4 naive, three for CD4 memory, two for CD8 naive and one for CD8 memory.

Produced via immunoSEQ multiplex PCR; TCRdb's table is partial and in-frame only. This sample carries millions of clones, 90% to 95% of them seen once, and the ten largest clones take more than 0.12%. This clone has a single count. Its antigen is not identified. General study results and limits: Generation of non-shared clonotypes was less probable than generation of clonotypes shared by all four donors. Between a few donors, naive CD4 clonotypes were shared at a level of about 5%.

Sequenced material: naive CD4+ T cells sorted from blood. Documented subset: CD45RA+ positively selected. This TCR was sampled from a man aged 18 to 30 in good health.

CDR3 nucleotide sequence: TGTGCCAGCAGCGTAGGCCGCGAGGTCGGCTATGGCTACACCTTC. Translated, it gives CASSVGREVGYGYTF. The chain uses TRBV7-2 and TRBJ1-2; D is ambiguous. The CDR3 runs to 15 residues. Trimming stripped 5 bases from V and 4 bases from J, with 17 bases between. The germline V gene has CDR1 SGHTA and CDR2 FQGNSA.